Reported below is one T cell receptor beta chain. The antigen is not known. This sample is drawn from a study of PD-L1 blockade in urothelial cancer. Study summary: Patients' prior chemotherapy regimens numbered 0 to 3.

The germline V gene has CDR1 MGHDK and CDR2 SYGVNS. This CDR3 is built from 17 residues. Trimming at V came to 7 bases and at J to 4 bases, leaving 9 bases not matched to a gene. The method was immunoSEQ multiplex PCR; TCRdb's version includes in-frame clones alone and lacks a portion of them. The sample lists approximately 51,000 clones; about 86% were seen once. Points from the study as a whole: Tumor-associated blood clones were expanded more by durable-benefit patients at 3 weeks.

Time point defined: pretreatment peripheral blood. This sequence originates from a man aged 60 to 75 with urothelial cancer. This chain links TRBV25-1 with TRBJ2-6, with 11 bases that match TRBD1. The material sequenced was PBMCs, taken around atezolizumab (anti-PD-L1) treatment. In DNA, the CDR3 is TGTGCCAGCAACCCCTGGACAGGGGGCGAGGGGGCCAACGTCCTGACTTTC. Residues: CASNPWTGGEGANVLTF.